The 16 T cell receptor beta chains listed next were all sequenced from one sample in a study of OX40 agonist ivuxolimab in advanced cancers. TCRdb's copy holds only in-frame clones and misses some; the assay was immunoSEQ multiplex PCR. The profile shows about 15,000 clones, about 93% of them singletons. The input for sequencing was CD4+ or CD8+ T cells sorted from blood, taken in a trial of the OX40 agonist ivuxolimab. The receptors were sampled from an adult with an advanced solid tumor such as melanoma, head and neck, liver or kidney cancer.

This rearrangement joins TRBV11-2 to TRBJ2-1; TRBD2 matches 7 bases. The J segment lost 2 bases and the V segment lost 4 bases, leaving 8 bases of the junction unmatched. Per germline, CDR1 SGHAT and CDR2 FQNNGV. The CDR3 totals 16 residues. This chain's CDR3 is CASSSNLAEPYNEQFF. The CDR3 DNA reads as TGTGCCAGCAGCTCAAACCTAGCGGAGCCCTACAATGAGCAGTTCTTC. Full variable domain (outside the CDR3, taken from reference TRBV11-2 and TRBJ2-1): EAGVAQSPRYKIIEKRQSVAFWCNPISGHATLYWYQQILGQGPKLLIQFQNNGVVDDSQLPKDRFSAERLKGVDSTLKIQPAKLEDSAVYLCASSSNLAEPYNEQFFGPGTRLTVL.

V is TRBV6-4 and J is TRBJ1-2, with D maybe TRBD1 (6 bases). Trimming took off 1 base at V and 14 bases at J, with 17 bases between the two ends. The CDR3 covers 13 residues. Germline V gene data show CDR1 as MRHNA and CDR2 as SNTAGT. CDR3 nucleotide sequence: TGTGCCAGCAGTGACTTAGGGGGGGCCGGTAAGACCTTC. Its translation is CASSDLGGAGKTF.

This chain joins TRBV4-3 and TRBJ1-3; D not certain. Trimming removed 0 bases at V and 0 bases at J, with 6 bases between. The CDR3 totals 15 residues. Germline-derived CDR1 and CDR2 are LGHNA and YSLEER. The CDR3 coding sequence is TGCGCCAGCAGCCAAGAGGACGGCTCTGGAAACACCATATATTTT. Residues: CASSQEDGSGNTIYF.

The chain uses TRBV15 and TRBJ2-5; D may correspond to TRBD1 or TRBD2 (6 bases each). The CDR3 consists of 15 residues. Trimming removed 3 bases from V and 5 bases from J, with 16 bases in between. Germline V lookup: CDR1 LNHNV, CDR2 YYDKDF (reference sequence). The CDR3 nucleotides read TGTGCCACCAGCAGGGGGGGCGGAGGTTTGGAGACCCAGTACTTC. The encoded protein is CATSRGGGGLETQYF. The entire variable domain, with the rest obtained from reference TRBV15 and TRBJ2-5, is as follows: DAMVIQNPRYQVTQFGKPVTLSCSQTLNHNVMYWYQQKSSQAPKLLFHYYDKDFNNEADTPDNFQSRRPNTSFCFLDIRSPGLGDTAMYLCATSRGGGGLETQYFGPGTRLLVL.

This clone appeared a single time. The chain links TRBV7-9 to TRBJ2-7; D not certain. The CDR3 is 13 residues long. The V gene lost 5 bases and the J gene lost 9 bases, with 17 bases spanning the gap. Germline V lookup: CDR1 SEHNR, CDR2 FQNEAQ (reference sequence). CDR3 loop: CASSPSGSVGQYF. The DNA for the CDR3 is TGTGCCAGCAGCCCGTCCGGATCCGTCGGGCAGTACTTC.

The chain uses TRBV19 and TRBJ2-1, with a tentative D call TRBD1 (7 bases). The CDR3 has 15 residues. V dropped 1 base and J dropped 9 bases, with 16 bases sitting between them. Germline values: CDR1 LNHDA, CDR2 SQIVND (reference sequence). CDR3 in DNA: TGTGCCAGTAGTATAGGGCAGGGGGGTATTGGTGAGCAGTTCTTC. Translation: CASSIGQGGIGEQFF. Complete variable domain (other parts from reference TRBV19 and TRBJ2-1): DGGITQSPKYLFRKEGQNVTLSCEQNLNHDAMYWYRQDPGQGLRLIYYSQIVNDFQKGDIAEGYSVSREKKESFPLTVTSAQKNPTAFYLCASSIGQGGIGEQFFGPGTRLTVL.

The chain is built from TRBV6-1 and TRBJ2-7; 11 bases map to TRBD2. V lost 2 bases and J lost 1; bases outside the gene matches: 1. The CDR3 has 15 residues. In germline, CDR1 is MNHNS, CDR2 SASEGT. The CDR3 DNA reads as TGTGCCAGCAGTGAACCTAGCGGGAGGTCCTACGAGCAGTACTTC. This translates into CASSEPSGRSYEQYF.

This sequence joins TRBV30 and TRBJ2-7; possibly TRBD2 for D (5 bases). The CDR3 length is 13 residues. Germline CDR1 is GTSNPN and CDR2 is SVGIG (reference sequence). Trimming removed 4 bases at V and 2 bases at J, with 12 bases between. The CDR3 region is CAWTTGIAYEQYF. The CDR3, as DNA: TGTGCCTGGACGACGGGAATTGCCTACGAGCAGTACTTC.

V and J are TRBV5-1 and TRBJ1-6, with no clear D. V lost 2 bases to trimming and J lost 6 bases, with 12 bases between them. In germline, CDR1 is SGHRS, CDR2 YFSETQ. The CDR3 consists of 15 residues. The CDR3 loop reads CASSFQQMGNSPLHF. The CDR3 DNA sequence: TGCGCCAGCAGCTTTCAACAGATGGGTAATTCACCCCTCCACTTT.

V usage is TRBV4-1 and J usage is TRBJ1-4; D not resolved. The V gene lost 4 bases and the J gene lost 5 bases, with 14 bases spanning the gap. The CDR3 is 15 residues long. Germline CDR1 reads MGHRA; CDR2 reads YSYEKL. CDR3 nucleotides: TGCGCCAGCAGCCTAGAGCCGGGTACCAATGAAAAACTGTTTTTT. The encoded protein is CASSLEPGTNEKLFF.

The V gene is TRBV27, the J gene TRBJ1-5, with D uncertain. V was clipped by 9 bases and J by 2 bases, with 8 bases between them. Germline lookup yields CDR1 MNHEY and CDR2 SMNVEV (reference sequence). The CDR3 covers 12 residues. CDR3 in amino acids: CASRWGNQPQHF. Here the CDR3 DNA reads TGTGCCAGTCGATGGGGCAATCAGCCCCAGCATTTT.

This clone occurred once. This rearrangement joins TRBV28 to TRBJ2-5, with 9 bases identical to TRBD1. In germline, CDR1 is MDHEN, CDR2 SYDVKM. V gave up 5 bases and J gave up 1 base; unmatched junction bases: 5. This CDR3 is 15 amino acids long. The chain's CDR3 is CASSEDRGVQETQYF. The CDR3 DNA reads TGTGCCAGCAGTGAGGACAGGGGAGTCCAAGAGACCCAGTACTTC.

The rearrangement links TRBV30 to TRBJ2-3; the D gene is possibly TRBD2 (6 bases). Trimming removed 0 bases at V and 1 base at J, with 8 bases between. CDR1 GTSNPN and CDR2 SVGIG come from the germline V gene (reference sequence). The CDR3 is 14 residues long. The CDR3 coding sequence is TGTGCCTGGAGTGTAATAGCGGGCACAGATACGCAGTATTTT. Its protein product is CAWSVIAGTDTQYF. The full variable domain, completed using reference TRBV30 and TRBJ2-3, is SQTIHQWPATLVQPVGSPLSLECTVEGTSNPNLYWYRQAAGRGLQLLFYSVGIGQISSEVPQNLSASRPQDRQFILSSKKLLLSDSGFYLCAWSVIAGTDTQYFGPGTRLTVL.

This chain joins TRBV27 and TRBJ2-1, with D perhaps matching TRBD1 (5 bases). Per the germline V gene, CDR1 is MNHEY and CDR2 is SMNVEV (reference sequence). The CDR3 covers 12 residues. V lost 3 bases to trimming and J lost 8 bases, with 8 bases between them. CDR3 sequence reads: CASSFRGYEQFF. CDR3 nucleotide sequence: TGTGCCAGCAGTTTTAGGGGCTATGAGCAGTTCTTC.

CDR3 in amino acids: CASSGISYEQYF. For the CDR3, the DNA is TGTGCCAGCAGCGGGATAAGCTACGAGCAGTACTTC. V gene TRBV7-8 combines with J gene TRBJ2-7; D gene ambiguous. Germline V gene sequence: CDR1 SGHVS, CDR2 FQNEAQ. Deletions cut 5 bases from V and 3 bases from J, with 8 bases between. The CDR3 has 12 residues.

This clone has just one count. The CDR3 region is CASSPPTGFNTGELFF. CDR3 nucleotide sequence: TGTGCCAGCAGCCCACCGACAGGATTTAACACCGGGGAGCTGTTTTTT. The V and J genes are TRBV7-9 and TRBJ2-2; possible D gene TRBD1, 6 bases. This CDR3 contains 16 residues. Deletions cut 5 bases from V and 2 bases from J, with 15 bases between. The germline gives CDR1 SEHNR, CDR2 FQNEAQ (reference sequence). Variable domain in full (rest from reference TRBV7-9 and TRBJ2-2): DTGVSQNPRHKITKRGQNVTFRCDPISEHNRLYWYRQTLGQGPEFLTYFQNEAQLEKSRLLSDRFSAERPKGSFSTLEIQRTEQGDSAMYLCASSPPTGFNTGELFFGEGSRLTVL.